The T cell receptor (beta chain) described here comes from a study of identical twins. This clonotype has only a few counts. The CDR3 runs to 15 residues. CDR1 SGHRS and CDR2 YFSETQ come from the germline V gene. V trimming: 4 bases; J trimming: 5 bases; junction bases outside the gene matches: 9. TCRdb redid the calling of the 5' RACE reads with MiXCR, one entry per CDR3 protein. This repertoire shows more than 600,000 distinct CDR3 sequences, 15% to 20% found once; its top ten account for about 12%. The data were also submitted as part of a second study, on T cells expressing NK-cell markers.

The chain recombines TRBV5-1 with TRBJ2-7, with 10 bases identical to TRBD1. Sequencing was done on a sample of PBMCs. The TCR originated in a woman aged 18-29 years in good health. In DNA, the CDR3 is TGCGCCAGCAGCCGTTCCGGGACAGGGGAACACGAGCAGTACTTC. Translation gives CASSRSGTGEHEQYF.